What follows are 14 T cell receptor beta chains derived from one specimen sequenced in a study of blood T cells in healthy people across ages. Primers used in a second PCR of about 7 to 12 cycles were a sample-barcoded 5' primer and a J-beta primer mix. MiXCR, applied by TCRdb to the 5' RACE reads, yields one record per CDR3 protein. The table lists 850,000 or so distinct CDR3 sequences, around 28% of them singletons. Material: blood. All receptors derive from an elderly woman in good health.

As to this clonotype: The junction departs from germline at one end; a sequencing error may be responsible. The genes are TRBV7-2 and TRBJ1-6, with D possibly being TRBD1 (6 bases). The CDR3 sequence is 14 residues long. Germline loops: CDR1 SGHTA, CDR2 FQGNSA. The chain's CDR3 is CASSRGGLGSPLYF. Written as DNA, the CDR3 is TGTGCCAGCAGCCGTGGGGGGCTAGGTTCACCCCTCTACTTT.

The rearrangement uses TRBV30 and TRBJ1-5, with 8 bases that match TRBD1. J was trimmed by 1 base and V by 2 bases; bases with no gene match: 4. Germline loops: CDR1 GTSNPN, CDR2 SVGIG (reference sequence). The CDR3 is 15 amino acids. The DNA of the CDR3 is TGTGCCTGGAGTTCAGGGGGCAAAAGCAATCAGCCCCAGCATTTT. It is translated as CAWSSGGKSNQPQHF.

This rearrangement joins TRBV20-1 to TRBJ2-1; 10 nucleotides line up with TRBD1. The CDR3 covers 17 residues. Germline V gene sequence: CDR1 DFQATT, CDR2 SNEGSKA (reference sequence). Germline trimming cut 6 bases from V and 9 bases from J; bases unmatched to any gene: 20. The CDR3 coding sequence is TGCAGTGCGCGACCACCGACAGGGGGCGCACCAAAAATTGAGCAGTTCTTC. It encodes CSARPPTGGAPKIEQFF.

Remarks on this clonotype: A much more abundant neighbour one base away suggests this may be a read error. V gene TRBV27 combines with J gene TRBJ2-3; D perhaps matches TRBD2 (5 bases). V was trimmed by 6 bases and J by 9 bases, leaving 13 bases between them. From germline, CDR1 is MNHEY and CDR2 SMNVEV (reference sequence). The CDR3 contains 12 residues. The CDR3 DNA is TGTGCCAGCAGCTCTAGCTGTGACACGCAGTATTTT. It is translated as CASSSSCDTQYF.

Concerning this clonotype itself: A much larger clone is a single base away; this may be a read error. The chain links TRBV10-2 to TRBJ1-2, with 12 nucleotides matching TRBD1. This CDR3 region has 13 residues. The germline V gene encodes CDR1 WSHSY and CDR2 SAAADI. The CDR3 nucleotides are TGCGCCAGCAGAACGGGACAGGGGGCAGGCTGCACCTTC. Translating it yields CASRTGQGAGCTF.

This clonotype was detected ten times or more. J is TRBJ2-1 and V is TRBV7-2; unclear D gene. Germline V gives CDR1 SGHTA, CDR2 FQGNSA. With 0 bases removed from V and 4 bases from J, the gap between germline ends came to 10 bases. This CDR3 comprises 15 residues. The CDR3 reads CASSLAHLPYNEQFF. The DNA for the CDR3 is TGTGCCAGCAGCTTAGCGCATCTCCCTTACAATGAGCAGTTCTTC. The whole variable domain, filled in from reference TRBV7-2 and TRBJ2-1, reads GAGVSQSPSNKVTEKGKDVELRCDPISGHTALYWYRQSLGQGLEFLIYFQGNSAPDKSGLPSDRFSAERTGGSVSTLTIQRTQQEDSAVYLCASSLAHLPYNEQFFGPGTRLTVL.

This clonotype was counted ten times or more. The chain is built from TRBV4-1 and TRBJ2-5, with TRBD2 matching 8 bases. V lost 5 bases, J lost 3 bases, and 11 bases stayed unmatched. Per germline, CDR1 MGHRA and CDR2 YSYEKL. The CDR3 length is 16 residues. CDR3: CASSGTTSGTKETQYF. As DNA, the CDR3 is TGCGCCAGCAGCGGAACCACTAGCGGAACAAAAGAGACCCAGTACTTC.

Concerning this clonotype: At one boundary the junction diverges from the germline segment, which might be a read error. The rearrangement joins TRBV11-3 to TRBJ2-1; no firm D call. The CDR3 is made up of 13 amino acids. Germline values: CDR1 SGHNT, CDR2 YENEEA. CDR3 DNA sequence: TGTACCAGCAGCTTAGGGTGGGAAGGTGAGCAGTTCTTC. It translates to CTSSLGWEGEQFF.

This clonotype was observed a handful of times. A read error may be the cause here, since a much bigger clone is one base away. The chain has TRBV7-2 and TRBJ2-5, with 7 bases matching TRBD1. The CDR3 loop spans 13 amino acids. CDR1 and CDR2 (germline): SGHTA, FQGNSA. V dropped 5 bases and J dropped 13; count of bases not matched to a gene: 13. The CDR3 nucleotides are TGTGCCAGCAGCCCTGACTTAAGACAGGGTCTGTACTTC. It is translated as CASSPDLRQGLYF.

As for this clonotype: This may come from a read error, since a much larger clone is one base off. The rearrangement joins TRBV27 to TRBJ2-1; D may be TRBD1 (6 bases). The CDR3 contains 15 residues. CDR1 and CDR2 (germline): MNHEY, SMNVEV (reference sequence). The CDR3 DNA reads as TGTGCCAGCAGAGGACAGTTGAGCTCCTGCAATGAGCAGTTCTTC. Residues: CASRGQLSSCNEQFF.

The sample holds many counts of this clonotype. This chain uses TRBV6-5 with TRBJ1-1; the match to TRBD1 covers 7 bases. CDR3 length: 13 residues. The ends lost 6 bases at V and 1 base at J; junction bases unmatched: 2. Germline V gives CDR1 MNHEY, CDR2 SVGAGI. The CDR3 region is CASRRTGNTEAFF. The CDR3 DNA is TGTGCCAGCAGGAGGACAGGGAACACTGAAGCTTTCTTT.

There are a few counts of this clonotype. A much larger clone lies one base from this, so it may be a read error. This sequence joins TRBV5-1 and TRBJ2-5; D is unclear. CDR1 is SGHRS, CDR2 YFSETQ, per germline. The CDR3 is 12 residues long. Trimming left V 1 base short and J 11 bases short, with 12 bases between. CDR3 nucleotides: TGCGCCAGCAGCTTGTCGAGCAATGAGCAGTACTTC. Translation: CASSLSSNEQYF.

Notes on this clonotype: This may be a read error, as it is one base from a much larger clone. The conserved phenylalanine or tryptophan is not found at the CDR3 terminus, so this likely reflects a read error. The rearrangement links TRBV20-1 to TRBJ1-5; 7 nucleotides match TRBD1. The CDR3 runs to 17 residues. Germline trimming cut 3 bases from V and 0 bases from J; bases unmatched to any gene: 11. Looked up from germline, CDR1 is DFQATT and CDR2 is SNEGSKA (reference sequence). CDR3 loop: CSASPRDSLSSNQPQHC. The CDR3 DNA sequence: TGCAGTGCTAGCCCCCGGGACAGCCTATCTAGCAATCAGCCCCAGCATTGT.

The V call is TRBV20-1, the J call TRBJ1-6; 7 nucleotides match TRBD1. The CDR3 runs to 14 residues. Germline V gene sequence: CDR1 DFQATT, CDR2 SNEGSKA (reference sequence). The junction had 5 bases not matched to a gene; V was cut back by 2 bases and J by 7 bases. CDR3 in DNA: TGCAGTGCTAGACCGACAGGGATGAATTCACCCCTCCACTTT. It specifies CSARPTGMNSPLHF.